Below are 9 T cell receptor beta chains sequenced from a single sample in a study of blood T cell repertoires in COVID-19. Libraries were prepared by immunoSEQ multiplex PCR; TCRdb keeps only in-frame clonotypes and omits some of them. The repertoire holds about 50,000 clones, with about 72% as singletons. The sequenced material came from PBMCs or T cells enriched from blood (not recorded which). Receptors originate from a woman aged 45-65 years with acute COVID-19.

This clone qualifies as medium-sized. The chain couples TRBV4-2 to TRBJ2-3, with 10 positions matching TRBD2. J gave up 6 bases and V 0 bases, and 6 bases lay outside the gene matches. Looked up from germline, CDR1 is LGHNA and CDR2 is YNFKEQ. This CDR3 has 16 residues. The CDR3 DNA reads TGTGCCAGCAGCCAAGAATCAAGCGGGGGGGCGGATACGCAGTATTTT. Translation gives CASSQESSGGADTQYF.

This chain links TRBV19 with TRBJ2-7; 8 bases are a match to TRBD1. V dropped 6 bases and J dropped 3; count of bases not matched to a gene: 4. CDR1 is LNHDA and CDR2 is SQIVND in the germline V gene (reference sequence). This CDR3 spans 13 amino acids. CDR3 bases: TGTGCCAGTAGCACGACAGGGGACTACGAGCAGTACTTC. This translates into CASSTTGDYEQYF.

This clone has only a few counts. This rearrangement joins TRBV14 to TRBJ1-2, with 9 bases fitting TRBD1. The germline V gene encodes CDR1 SGHDN and CDR2 FVKESK. The J segment lost 5 bases and the V segment lost 4 bases, leaving 8 bases of the junction unmatched. This CDR3 is 15 amino acids long. CDR3 sequence (DNA): TGTGCCAGCAGCCTACAGGGGGCTGGTTTTTATGGCTACACCTTC. Protein sequence: CASSLQGAGFYGYTF.

The chain links TRBV5-6 to TRBJ2-3, with 8 bases lining up with TRBD2. CDR1 SGHDT and CDR2 YYEEEE come from the germline V gene. CDR3 length: 15 residues. V lost 4 bases and J lost 6; bases outside the gene matches: 10. CDR3 amino acids: CASSASGGPSDTQYF. The CDR3 region has the DNA TGTGCCAGCAGCGCCTCGGGGGGGCCGTCCGATACGCAGTATTTT.

The chain is built from TRBV6-5 and TRBJ1-1, with no clear D. V was clipped by 0 bases and J by 3 bases, with 8 bases between them. Germline lookup yields CDR1 MNHEY and CDR2 SVGAGI. The CDR3 contains 14 residues. The CDR3 DNA reads as TGTGCCAGCAGTTACTCCGAGGGATACACTGAAGCTTTCTTT. Translating it yields CASSYSEGYTEAFF.

This chain uses TRBV12-5 with TRBJ1-3; 10 bases align to TRBD1. This CDR3 contains 14 residues. The ends lost 7 bases at V and 5 bases at J; junction bases unmatched: 5. CDR1 and CDR2 (germline): LGHNT, FRNRAP. The CDR3 protein is CASVGQGVRNTIYF. In nucleotides, the CDR3 is TGTGCTAGTGTTGGACAGGGGGTCCGAAACACCATATATTTT.

The chain has TRBV30 and TRBJ2-3; 8 bases match TRBD1. With V trimmed by 5 bases and J by 2 bases, 9 bases remained unmatched. Germline V gene data show CDR1 as GTSNPN and CDR2 as SVGIG (reference sequence). This CDR3 has 15 residues. The CDR3 region is CAWSRQGHLTDTQYF. The CDR3 DNA sequence: TGTGCCTGGTCCAGACAGGGGCACCTCACAGATACGCAGTATTTT.

The CDR3 region is CASSDNSYGYTF. DNA for the CDR3: TGTGCCAGCAGCGATAACAGCTATGGCTACACCTTC. The chain joins TRBV7-9 to TRBJ1-2, with no clear D. V was clipped by 5 bases and J by 4 bases, with 8 bases between them. The CDR3 length is 12 residues. CDR1 is SEHNR and CDR2 is FQNEAQ in the germline V gene (reference sequence).

The chain links TRBV6-5 to TRBJ1-1; D is possibly TRBD1 (5 bases). Germline assignment: CDR1 MNHEY and CDR2 SVGAGI. The CDR3 covers 14 residues. The germline V and J ends were trimmed by 7 bases and 2 bases, with 14 bases remaining between them. The CDR3 DNA reads TGTGCCAGCAATCCGACAGCTAAAAACACTGAAGCTTTCTTT. It encodes CASNPTAKNTEAFF.